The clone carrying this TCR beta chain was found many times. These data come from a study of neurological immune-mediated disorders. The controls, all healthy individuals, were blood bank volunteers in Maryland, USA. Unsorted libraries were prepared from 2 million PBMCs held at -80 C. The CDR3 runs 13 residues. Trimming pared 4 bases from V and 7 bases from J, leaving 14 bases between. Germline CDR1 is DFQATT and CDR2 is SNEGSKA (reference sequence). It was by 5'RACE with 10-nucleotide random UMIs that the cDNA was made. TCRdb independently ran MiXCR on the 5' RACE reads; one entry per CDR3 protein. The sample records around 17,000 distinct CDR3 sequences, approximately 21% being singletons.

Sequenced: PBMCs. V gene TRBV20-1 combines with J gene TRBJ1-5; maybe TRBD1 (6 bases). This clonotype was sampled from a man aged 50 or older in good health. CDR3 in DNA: TGCAGTGCTACAGGACAGCCGGAACAGCCCCAGCATTTT. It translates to CSATGQPEQPQHF.